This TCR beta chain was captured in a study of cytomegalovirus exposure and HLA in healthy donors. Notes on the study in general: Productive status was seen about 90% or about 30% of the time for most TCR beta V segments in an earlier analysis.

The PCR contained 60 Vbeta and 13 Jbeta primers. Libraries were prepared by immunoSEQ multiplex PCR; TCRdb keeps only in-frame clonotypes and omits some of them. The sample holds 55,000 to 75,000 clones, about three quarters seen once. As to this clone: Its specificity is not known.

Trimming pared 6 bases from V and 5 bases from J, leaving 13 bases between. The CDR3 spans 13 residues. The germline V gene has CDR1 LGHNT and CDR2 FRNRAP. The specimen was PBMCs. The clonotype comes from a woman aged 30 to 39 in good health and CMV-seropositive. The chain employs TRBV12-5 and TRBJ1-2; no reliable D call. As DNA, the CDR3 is TGTGCTAGTGGCTTAGACACCCCTTATGGCTACACCTTC. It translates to CASGLDTPYGYTF.